The source of this TCR beta chain is a study of shared clonotypes between healthy human individuals. Across the whole study: A couple of female and a few male donors aged 18 to 49 were enrolled. Study-level findings and limits: Lower generation probabilities were found for non-shared clonotypes than for those shared by all four donors.

For this clone: Its specificity is unknown.

Sequenced by immunoSEQ multiplex PCR; TCRdb stores in-frame clones only, minus some. Of some 2.1 million clones listed, 93% were seen once; the top ten hold around 1.7%. The germline V gene has CDR1 LGHNA and CDR2 YSLEER. The J segment lost 10 bases and the V segment lost 3 bases, leaving 7 bases of the junction unmatched. CDR3 length: 14 residues. Selected positively for CCR7 and CD45RO-negative, naive CD8 cells excluded terminally differentiated effector memory CD45RA+ cells. What was sequenced was naive CD8+ T cells from PBMCs. V usage is TRBV4-3 and J usage is TRBJ2-1; 9 bases line up with TRBD2. The clonotype originates from a man between 18 and 35 years old in good health. Some clones in this sample may be carry-over from other donors' samples. The CDR3 here is CASSHRTLAGEQFF. The DNA for the CDR3 is TGCGCCAGCAGCCATAGGACGCTAGCGGGAGAGCAGTTCTTC.